Sequencing of this T cell receptor (beta chain) was carried out in a study of CD8 T cells in Susac syndrome (dated by TCRdb to between 2018 and 2021). Regarding the complete study: Among the Susac syndrome patients who were sequenced, clinically active disease was present in six and clinical remission was observed in fewer than ten. The study used repertoire sequencing to test whether antigen drove CD8+ T cell activation and differentiation in Susac syndrome. At blood withdrawal, Susac syndrome patients were either therapy-naive, taking corticosteroids (in some cases with IVIg as well), or taking IVIg alone. Clonality of the CD8+ T cell repertoire was compared between more than 9 healthy donors, approximately 14 Susac syndrome patients and under 19 multiple sclerosis patients.

Deletion took 2 bases off V and 4 bases off J, with a span of 12 bases between the germline ends. Including cysteine and phenylalanine, the CDR3 has 14 amino acids. Here the CDR3 DNA is all that survives: 42 bases in frame from base 1. The germline V gene encodes CDR1 SGHDT and CDR2 YYEEEE. The research as a whole found: CD8+ repertoires in Susac syndrome showed clonal expansion, which was highest in CD8+ TEMRA cells and was greater in clinically active patients than in remitting patients. The number of individuals in the TCR sequencing and HLA analysis was recognized as being relatively small. Some 15 and five Susac-specific public clones were found in the total CD8+ and CD8+ TEMRA repertoires, respectively.

On this clonotype itself: Its antigen is currently not known. No quality values exist for individual bases; no much larger clone is one base distant.

Peripheral blood CD8+ and CD4+ T cells from healthy donors, Susac syndrome patients and multiple sclerosis patients were profiled using high-throughput TCR beta sequencing. The Susac syndrome patients fulfilled recently defined diagnostic criteria for definite or probable disease. Bulk CD8+ and CD4+ T cells were purified by magnetic negative isolation, while CD8+ TEMRA cells were enriched using FACS. Blood was drawn into EDTA tubes, processed within 24 hours, and PBMCs were isolated by density gradient centrifugation. PBMCs destined for TCR sequencing were cryopreserved in liquid nitrogen and later thawed in a 37 °C water bath. The sorted or isolated CD4+, CD8+ and CD8+ TEMRA cells reached a purity of at least 90%. RNA was extracted using the RNeasy kit, and about 0.45 to 1 microgram was reverse transcribed with random hexamers. The immunoSEQ multiplex PCR assay, covering 54 Vbeta and 13 Jbeta segments, was used to amplify TCR beta CDR3 regions. PCR amplification bias was corrected by using a synthetic template baseline for primer optimization and computational correction. The paper's processing steps were these. Reads were annotated to V, D and J genes per IMGT and analyzed with immunoSEQ Analyzer, keeping only productive sequences. Clonality was computed as one minus Shannon entropy normalized by log2 of the number of productive unique sequences. For each patient and control, public and private clones were evaluated among the 100 most prevalent clones. Susac-specific clones were defined as absent from healthy and MS cohorts, about 1,000 published viral clones and other ImmuneACCESS disease sequences. The public reads were run again by TCRdb, first through fastp at Q25 and then through MiXCR, and only productive beta chains were kept. Rows are combined by CDR3 protein, so each entry shows the most common genes and DNA. These V and J calls rely on TCRdb rather than the paper's analysis. Recorded for this sample are about 190,000 distinct CDR3 sequences; 95% of them occurred a single time. Of the sample, approximately 0.16% falls within the top ten clones.

The sequencing sample was made of CD8+ T cells from PBMCs. The receptor comes from a human donor with Susac syndrome. The rearranged segments are TRBV5-6 and TRBJ1-2; the D gene identity is not certain. The CDR3 region: CASSFEGNLYGYTF. The base sequence is TGTGCCAGCAGCTTCGAGGGAAACCTCTATGGCTACACCTTC.